Listed below are T cell receptor beta chains from one sample, sequenced in a study of blood T cell repertoires in COVID-19. Sequencing was performed with immunoSEQ multiplex PCR; in TCRdb, only in-frame clones are kept and a portion is missing. The sample records about 87,000 clones, roughly 80% being singletons. Sequencing used peripheral blood. The receptors here all came from a woman aged 80 or older with active or convalescent COVID-19. Each CDR3 is given without its conserved first and last residue.

CDR3 protein: ASSQGGLAGPAKNIQY
V gene: TRBV4-2

CDR3 protein: ASSPAVLTEQF
V gene: TRBV18

CDR3 protein: ASSIDRGSGNTIY
V gene: TRBV6-5

CDR3 protein: ATSRGNSNQPQH
V gene: TRBV15

CDR3 protein: ASRRPLAGGMDTQY
V gene: TRBV3-1/TRBV3-2

CDR3 protein: ASSDGTGDSPLH
V gene: TRBV2

CDR3 protein: AISEYGGAQF
V gene: TRBV10-3

CDR3 protein: ASSYRLEPGYGYT
V gene: TRBV5-5

CDR3 protein: ASSPGGQGASPLH
V gene: TRBV18

CDR3 protein: ASSQYPAAGGIINIQY
V gene: TRBV4-3

CDR3 protein: ASSPAGGGGYNEQF
V gene: TRBV18

CDR3 protein: ASSLDSGRGETQY
V gene: TRBV9

CDR3 protein: ASSQGTSDTYEQY
V gene: TRBV4-2

CDR3 protein: AWSVGGSSYEQY
V gene: TRBV30

CDR3 protein: ASSPTLAGTGELF
V gene: TRBV5-1

CDR3 protein: ASSSNPGLAGTNSYEQY
V gene: TRBV7-9

CDR3 protein: ASSLGRVGSPLH
V gene: TRBV27

CDR3 protein: AWSEGRESGRF
V gene: TRBV30

CDR3 protein: ASSRGTGDPGVRQPQH
V gene: TRBV19

CDR3 protein: ASSQQAPGNYGYT
V gene: TRBV28

CDR3 protein: ASSFPTARATDTQY
V gene: TRBV5-1

CDR3 protein: ASTGVGTGELF
V gene: TRBV19

CDR3 protein: SACTGGDTEAF
V gene: TRBV29-1

CDR3 protein: ASRPPGQPQH
V gene: TRBV2

CDR3 protein: AWSPGVYEQY
V gene: TRBV30

CDR3 protein: ASSSRWGHQRLAVSYEQY
V gene: TRBV7-8

CDR3 protein: ASRDEYGNTIY
V gene: TRBV7-9

CDR3 protein: ASSYPTSGRAHSYNEQF
V gene: TRBV6-2/TRBV6-3

CDR3 protein: ASSLAWTTNEQF
V gene: TRBV7-2

CDR3 protein: ASSPPPAGSGSADTQY
V gene: TRBV4-1

CDR3 protein: ASSEGLVLQF
V gene: TRBV2

CDR3 protein: ASSIGTGEAF
V gene: TRBV6-5

CDR3 protein: SAPPGGEAF
V gene: TRBV20-1

CDR3 protein: ATSLPGTGGNTIY
V gene: TRBV15

CDR3 protein: ASSLRGGAAFNSPLH
V gene: TRBV5-8

CDR3 protein: ATGLRDRMNTEAF
V gene: TRBV6-6

CDR3 protein: ASSFGAGGTDTQY
V gene: TRBV5-1

CDR3 protein: ATSDPFAGVGYNEQF
V gene: TRBV24-1

CDR3 protein: ATSDRGSNQPQH
V gene: TRBV24-1

CDR3 protein: ASSPQEDTEAF
V gene: TRBV7-6

CDR3 protein: ASSLLTSSGTDTQY
V gene: TRBV5-4

CDR3 protein: ASSLGGGVSYEQY
V gene: TRBV5-4

CDR3 protein: ASSLSRGGYEQY
V gene: TRBV7-2

CDR3 protein: ASSLGTSGRARENIQY
V gene: TRBV5-1

CDR3 protein: ASRTTSGSNYEQY
V gene: TRBV28

CDR3 protein: ASSSVPMTGRGYT
V gene: TRBV6-2/TRBV6-3

CDR3 protein: AISERGGGFRTEAF
V gene: TRBV10-3

CDR3 protein: ASSPRSGQGSSYEQY
V gene: TRBV7-6

CDR3 protein: ASSDPGLSYGYT
V gene: TRBV6-5

CDR3 protein: ASSQEEGNTEAF
V gene: TRBV11-3